The text below deals with one T cell receptor beta chain. The antigen is not known. Sequenced by immunoSEQ multiplex PCR; TCRdb stores in-frame clones only, minus some. The profile shows about 85,000 clones, roughly 80% of them singletons. This CDR3 contains 17 residues. Trimming took 7 bases from V and 5 from J; bases not matched to a gene: 19. CDR1 is MNHEY and CDR2 is SMNVEV in the germline V gene (reference sequence). This entry comes from a study of graft-versus-host responses after intestinal transplantation. Material: unstimulated CD4+ T cells sorted from spleen or lymph node cells, obtained before intestinal transplant. The chain is built from TRBV27 and TRBJ2-5, with TRBD1 matching 7 bases. The source of this sequence is a human donor who received an intestinal transplant. CDR3 loop: CASKYLGGQGGMETQYF. The CDR3 nucleotides read TGTGCCAGCAAATACTTAGGGGGCCAGGGTGGTATGGAGACCCAGTACTTC.